Presented here are 30 T cell receptor beta chains from one specimen sequenced in a study of T cell clonotyping in hematopoietic cell transplantation. The time point: recipient sample about 28 days before transplant, after cytoreduction. The data were produced by immunoSEQ multiplex PCR, yet TCRdb's version contains in-frame clones alone and is incomplete. The sample has 65,000 to 80,000 clones, approximately 95% seen once. This sample comprised peripheral blood mononuclear cells, obtained before stem cell transplant. The receptors stem from a woman aged 45 to 65 with acute myeloid leukemia. Some clones in this sample may be carry-over from other donors' samples.

This clone was seen only once. The rearrangement uses TRBV7-9 and TRBJ1-1, with unresolved D. V dropped 8 bases and J dropped 6 bases, with 13 bases sitting between them. The CDR3 consists of 12 residues. CDR1 SEHNR and CDR2 FQNEAQ come from the germline V gene (reference sequence). The CDR3 sequence is CASSGASAEAFF. The CDR3 DNA sequence: TGTGCCAGCTCGGGAGCGTCGGCTGAAGCTTTCTTT.

This chain connects TRBV2 to TRBJ2-5; D tentatively reads TRBD1 or TRBD2 (7 bases each). The CDR3 loop spans 15 amino acids. From germline, CDR1 is SNHLY and CDR2 FYNNEI. Trimming removed 5 bases at V and 4 bases at J, with 17 bases between. This CDR3 is CASSPRLAGGETQYF. CDR3 nucleotides: TGTGCCAGCAGTCCCCGACTAGCAGGGGGAGAGACCCAGTACTTC.

The V call is TRBV11-2, the J call TRBJ1-2; 7 bases match TRBD1. J gave up 7 bases and V 3 bases, and 8 bases lay outside the gene matches. Germline values: CDR1 SGHAT, CDR2 FQNNGV. This CDR3 spans 14 amino acids. CDR3 DNA: TGTGCCAGCAGCTTGACAGGGTCCTCGGGTGGCTACACCTTC. Protein: CASSLTGSSGGYTF.

The genes are TRBV5-6 and TRBJ2-7, with a weak D call TRBD2 (5 bases). CDR1 SGHDT and CDR2 YYEEEE come from the germline V gene. The CDR3 contains 13 residues. V lost 5 bases, J lost 0 bases, and 9 bases lay in between. The CDR3 loop reads CASRSGNSYEQYF. Written as DNA, the CDR3 is TGTGCCAGCAGGTCCGGGAACTCCTACGAGCAGTACTTC. Full variable domain (missing parts from reference TRBV5-6 and TRBJ2-7): DAGVTQSPTHLIKTRGQQVTLRCSPKSGHDTVSWYQQALGQGPQFIFQYYEEEERQRGNFPDRFSGHQFPNYSSELNVNALLLGDSALYLCASRSGNSYEQYFGPGTRLTVT.

The chain uses TRBV30 and TRBJ1-1; D possibly corresponds to TRBD1 (5 bases). The CDR3 totals 11 residues. The germline V gene has CDR1 GTSNPN and CDR2 SVGIG (reference sequence). Trimming removed 3 bases from V and 8 bases from J, with 10 bases in between. Here the CDR3 reads CAWSGYREAFF. As DNA, the CDR3 is TGTGCCTGGAGCGGATACAGGGAAGCTTTCTTT.

The rearrangement uses TRBV28 and TRBJ1-1; 9 nucleotides line up with TRBD1. The germline gives CDR1 MDHEN, CDR2 SYDVKM. The CDR3 covers 15 residues. V shed 5 bases and J 0 bases; nucleotides not matched to a gene: 4. For the CDR3, the DNA is TGTGCCAGCAGTCGACAGGGGGACATGAACACTGAAGCTTTCTTT. This encodes CASSRQGDMNTEAFF.

This clone was counted a single time. The gene calls are TRBV10-3 and TRBJ1-4, with a tentative D call TRBD1 (5 bases). The germline V and J ends were trimmed by 0 bases and 0 bases, with 5 bases remaining between them. The germline V gene has CDR1 ENHRY and CDR2 SYGVKD. CDR3 length: 15 residues. CDR3 bases: TGTGCCATCAGTGAGTCGGGGGCAACTAATGAAAAACTGTTTTTT. Translating gives CAISESGATNEKLFF.

This rearrangement joins TRBV25-1 to TRBJ1-2, with TRBD1 identical over 11 bases. V was pared by 7 bases and J by 7 bases, with 8 bases of the junction left unmatched. This CDR3 is 14 amino acids long. CDR1 is MGHDK and CDR2 is SYGVNS in the germline V gene. Here the CDR3 reads CASTPGQGARGYTF. The DNA for the CDR3 is TGTGCCAGCACCCCCGGACAGGGGGCACGTGGCTACACCTTC.

This clone was seen once. The chain recombines TRBV28 with TRBJ1-2; D gene ambiguous. The germline gives CDR1 MDHEN, CDR2 SYDVKM. This CDR3 is built from 11 residues. V shed 8 bases and J shed 3 bases, with 7 bases lying between them. CDR3 loop: CASYGDYGYTF. The DNA for the CDR3 is TGTGCCAGCTACGGTGACTATGGCTACACCTTC.

This sequence joins TRBV28 and TRBJ1-2; TRBD1 might be the D (5 bases). The V end lost 5 bases, the J end lost 8 bases, and 30 bases lay between the germline ends. The CDR3 has 18 residues. Germline V gene data show CDR1 as MDHEN and CDR2 as SYDVKM. CDR3 protein: CASSLSTLGQGGRGGYTF. CDR3 nucleotides: TGTGCCAGCAGTCTCTCAACATTGGGCCAGGGAGGTCGAGGGGGCTACACCTTC.

J is TRBJ2-2 and V is TRBV6-6, with 8 bases aligning to TRBD2. The length of the CDR3 is 16 residues. Germline CDR1 is MNHNY and CDR2 is SVGAGI (reference sequence). V shed 0 bases and J 10 bases; nucleotides not matched to a gene: 10. The CDR3 loop is CASSYSGTRRPQELFF. CDR3 bases: TGTGCCAGCAGTTACTCCGGGACTAGGAGGCCGCAGGAGCTGTTTTTT.

J is TRBJ1-1 and V is TRBV4-2, with D maybe TRBD1 (6 bases). CDR1 is LGHNA and CDR2 is YNFKEQ in the germline V gene. V was clipped by 1 base and J by 7 bases, with 13 bases between them. This CDR3 region has 14 residues. CDR3 bases: TGTGCCAGCAGCCAAGGGGGGGGGCAGCTTGAAGCTTTCTTT. Encoded protein: CASSQGGGQLEAFF.

This clone was observed a few times. The genes are TRBV18 and TRBJ1-1; 9 bases map to TRBD1. V was clipped by 4 bases and J by 7 bases; unmatched bases: 7. The CDR3 covers 14 residues. The germline V gene encodes CDR1 KGHSH and CDR2 LQKENI. The DNA for the CDR3 is TGTGCCAGCTCACAAGGACAGGGGCGTAATGAAGCTTTCTTT. Protein product: CASSQGQGRNEAFF.

The CDR3 DNA reads TGTGCCTGGAGTCCCAGGGGAAGGCTGAACACTGAAGCTTTCTTT. Translating gives CAWSPRGRLNTEAFF. The rearrangement joins TRBV30 to TRBJ1-1, with TRBD1 as a possible D gene (6 bases). The germline V and J ends were trimmed by 2 bases and 0 bases, with 13 bases remaining between them. There are 15 residues in the CDR3. Looked up from germline, CDR1 is GTSNPN and CDR2 is SVGIG (reference sequence).

The chain has TRBV5-1 and TRBJ2-1, with 7 bases identical to TRBD2. This CDR3 has 14 residues. V shed 0 bases, J shed 5 bases, and the junction held 2 bases outside the gene matches. In germline, CDR1 is SGHRS, CDR2 YFSETQ. The chain's CDR3 is CASSLAGTNNEQFF. Written as DNA, the CDR3 is TGCGCCAGCAGCTTGGCCGGGACTAACAATGAGCAGTTCTTC.

The chain combines TRBV4-1 with TRBJ2-3; 8 bases agree with TRBD1. In germline, CDR1 is MGHRA, CDR2 YSYEKL. The V and J ends lost 6 bases and 0 bases, in that order; junction bases with no gene match: 5. The CDR3 runs 15 residues. The CDR3 spells CASRYTGGSTDTQYF. CDR3 DNA sequence: TGCGCCAGCAGATATACAGGGGGAAGCACAGATACGCAGTATTTT.

The V call is TRBV6-5, the J call TRBJ2-7, with D hard to call. Trimming removed 6 bases from V and 0 bases from J, with 9 bases in between. The V gene's germline CDR1 is MNHEY and CDR2 SVGAGI. The CDR3 contains 13 residues. For the CDR3, the DNA is TGTGCCAGCAGAGGACGGATCTCCTACGAGCAGTACTTC. Translating gives CASRGRISYEQYF.

This chain links TRBV6-5 with TRBJ1-5; no definite D call. Trimming removed 2 bases from V and 3 bases from J, with 5 bases in between. From germline, CDR1 is MNHEY and CDR2 SVGAGI. The CDR3 has 13 residues. CDR3 bases: TGTGCCAGCAGTTACGACCACAATCAGCCCCAGCATTTT. Its protein is CASSYDHNQPQHF.

This chain uses TRBV5-1 with TRBJ1-1, with D perhaps matching TRBD1 (5 bases). V lost 5 bases, J lost 1 base, and 18 bases lay in between. The CDR3 has 16 residues. The germline V gene has CDR1 SGHRS and CDR2 YFSETQ. CDR3 sequence reads: CASRGWSGTENTEAFF. DNA for the CDR3: TGCGCCAGCAGAGGGTGGTCCGGGACGGAGAACACTGAAGCTTTCTTT.

The chain's CDR3 is CASSKGHDEPNQPQHF. In DNA, the CDR3 is TGTGCCAGCAGCAAAGGGCACGATGAGCCCAATCAGCCCCAGCATTTT. J is TRBJ1-5 and V is TRBV21-1. TRBV21-1 is described as a pseudogene. The CDR3 has 16 residues.

The rearrangement links TRBV5-7 to TRBJ1-3; no firm D call. TRBV5-7 is known as an ORF, though its function is uncertain. V was pared by 4 bases and J by 4 bases, with 9 bases between. This CDR3 has 13 residues. The CDR3 DNA reads as TGTGCCAGCAGCGGAGACTACGGAAACACCATATATTTT. Translating gives CASSGDYGNTIYF.

The chain's CDR3 is CASSRTTAESSPLHF. In DNA form, the CDR3 reads TGCGCCAGCAGCCGGACAACAGCCGAATCTTCACCCCTCCACTTT. The chain employs TRBV5-1 and TRBJ1-6; possibly TRBD1 for D (5 bases). Between the trimmed V and J ends, which lost 4 bases and 9 bases, there was a span of 17 bases. This CDR3 spans 15 amino acids. Germline-derived CDR1 and CDR2 are SGHRS and YFSETQ.

This rearrangement joins TRBV5-6 to TRBJ2-2; D uncertain. The CDR3 spans 13 residues. CDR1 is SGHDT, CDR2 YYEEEE, per germline. V gave up 4 bases and J gave up 7 bases, with 11 bases separating them. The CDR3 region has the DNA TGTGCCAGCAGCCACATCCCTGGCGGGGAGCTGTTTTTT. This sequence encodes CASSHIPGGELFF.

This clone was picked up one time. The rearrangement uses TRBV11-2 and TRBJ1-2; weak D call: TRBD1 (5 bases). The V and J ends lost 6 bases and 10 bases respectively, with 18 bases between them. CDR1 and CDR2 from the germline V gene are SGHAT and FQNNGV. The CDR3 contains 13 residues. The CDR3 loop reads CASSWGRHGDYTF. The DNA of the CDR3 is TGTGCCAGCAGTTGGGGACGACACGGGGACTACACCTTC.

This chain joins TRBV28 and TRBJ2-3, with D possibly matching TRBD2 (6 bases). The V end was cut by 7 bases, the J end by 4 bases, with 18 bases between. Germline lookup yields CDR1 MDHEN and CDR2 SYDVKM. The CDR3 has 15 amino acids. The CDR3 region has the DNA TGTGCCAGCACGCCTTTAACGGGAGCACCAGATACGCAGTATTTT. This codes for CASTPLTGAPDTQYF.

The genes are TRBV5-1 and TRBJ2-5; 12 nucleotides align to TRBD1. The V gene's germline CDR1 is SGHRS and CDR2 YFSETQ. This CDR3 has 15 amino acids. The junction had 5 bases not matched to a gene; V was cut back by 4 bases and J by 4 bases. CDR3 in amino acids: CASSMGQGALETQYF. The CDR3 coding sequence is TGCGCCAGCAGCATGGGACAGGGGGCTCTAGAGACCCAGTACTTC.

The J gene is TRBJ1-5, the V gene TRBV6-5; 7 nucleotides match TRBD1. V shed 6 bases and J 0 bases; nucleotides not matched to a gene: 5. Germline-derived CDR1 and CDR2 are MNHEY and SVGAGI. The CDR3 is made up of 15 amino acids. The CDR3: CASRSYRGSNQPQHF. The CDR3 DNA reads as TGTGCCAGCAGATCGTACAGGGGTAGCAATCAGCCCCAGCATTTT.

This clone was counted once. The rearrangement uses TRBV4-1 and TRBJ2-7; no clear D. Per the germline V gene, CDR1 is MGHRA and CDR2 is YSYEKL. The CDR3 contains 14 residues. Trimming stripped 1 base from V and 0 bases from J, with 7 bases between. CDR3 in DNA: TGCGCCAGCAGCCAAGCCCTCGGCTCCTACGAGCAGTACTTC. This codes for CASSQALGSYEQYF.

The chain links TRBV9 to TRBJ2-7; TRBD2 matches at 9 bases. The trim removed 0 bases at V and 3 bases at J, leaving 4 bases unmatched. Germline CDR1 reads SGDLS; CDR2 reads YYNGEE. The CDR3 consists of 15 residues. CDR3 region: CASSVGASGVYEQYF. DNA of the CDR3: TGTGCCAGCAGCGTAGGGGCTAGCGGGGTCTACGAGCAGTACTTC.

This clone was counted a single time. The chain links TRBV7-9 to TRBJ2-7, with a tentative D call TRBD2 (5 bases). The CDR3 extends over 15 amino acids. The germline V gene has CDR1 SEHNR and CDR2 FQNEAQ (reference sequence). With 5 bases removed from V and 5 bases from J, the gap between germline ends came to 19 bases. The CDR3 is CASSPDPGFGDEQYF. The CDR3 coding sequence is TGTGCCAGCAGCCCCGATCCGGGATTTGGGGACGAGCAGTACTTC.